This T cell receptor (beta chain) was sequenced during a study of OX40 agonist ivuxolimab in advanced cancers. About the investigation overall: The costimulatory receptor OX40 (CD134) was targeted by ivuxolimab, a fully human IgG2 agonistic monoclonal antibody. In the dose-escalation cohort, 65% to 90% of patients were male, and the mean age was approximately 60 years, with a range of roughly 20 to 85. The paper describes the monotherapy dose-escalation part (N of about 55 patients) of the phase I trial of ivuxolimab. Among the roughly 52 dose-escalation patients, about 20 had hepatocellular carcinoma, around 15 melanoma, 9 renal cell carcinoma and 9 head and neck cancer. Partial responses occurred in three dose-escalation patients: two with cutaneous melanoma and one with hepatocellular carcinoma. Intravenous ivuxolimab was administered to patients every 2 weeks at six dose levels: 0.01, 0.1, 0.3, 1.5, 3 and 10 mg/kg. The purpose of peripheral TCRbeta sequencing was to test whether ivuxolimab changed TCR sequence diversity and led to clonal T-cell expansion. Prior anti-PD-1, anti-PD-L1 or anti-CTLA-4 therapy was permitted, and checkpoint inhibitors had been received by around 39% of dose-escalation patients.

Patients with autoimmune disease history or receiving systemic immunosuppression were excluded from the trial. Peripheral blood for TCR sequencing was collected from all dose cohorts at baseline, on cycle 4 day 1, and on cycle 7 day 1. Samples were obtained from an open-label, multicenter, first-in-human phase I dose-escalation trial of ivuxolimab. The trial enrolled adults with locally advanced or metastatic head and neck squamous cell, hepatocellular, melanoma or renal cell carcinoma. Before TCR sequencing, CD4+ and CD8+ T cells were separately sorted from peripheral blood. For this clone: Its antigen is not yet known. The input lacks base qualities; no much larger clone sits a single base away.

The paper's findings and limits, for the study overall: Antigen specificity was not determined for the clonally expanded peripheral T cells. At doses of 0.1 to 3.0 mg/kg, clonal expansion of both CD4+ and CD8+ T cells in blood was seen between baseline and week 6. Low levels of normalized T-cell clonal expansion were also seen in some patients who did not respond. After ivuxolimab, CD8+ T cells had more expanded clones than CD4+ T cells on average. Partial responders in the 0.1-3.0 mg/kg groups had among the lowest normalized peripheral clonal expansion, especially among CD8+ T cells.

The junction shows trimming of 6 bases on V and 6 bases on J, and the gene matches do not reach 10 bases of it. The CDR3 covers 15 residues, taking in both the cysteine and the phenylalanine. This entry keeps only the CDR3 DNA: 45 bases, framed from base 1. Genomic DNA was isolated from the sorted cells so that the TCRbeta CDR3 region could be sequenced. The immunoSEQ Assay was used to sequence the TCRbeta CDR3 regions. What TCRdb holds here is the immuneACCESS table cut down to in-frame rearrangements. Part of the clones is not present; checked against another copy, under half of the missing clones reflect an unresolved V gene, and the others are unexplained. The sample has 65,000 to 100,000 clones on record, around 91% of them singletons. The biggest ten clones account for 0.33% of the sample.

The chain couples TRBV23-1 to TRBJ2-1; 8 central nucleotides agree with TRBD1. TRBV23-1 has ORF status, its function being uncertain. The source is an adult with an advanced solid tumor such as melanoma, head and neck, liver or kidney cancer. The sample here was CD4+ or CD8+ T cells sorted from blood, taken in a trial of the OX40 agonist ivuxolimab. Read as DNA, the sequence is TGCGCCAGCAGGCCGACAGGGGAGAGGGTCAATGAGCAGTTCTTC. The translation is CASRPTGERVNEQFF.